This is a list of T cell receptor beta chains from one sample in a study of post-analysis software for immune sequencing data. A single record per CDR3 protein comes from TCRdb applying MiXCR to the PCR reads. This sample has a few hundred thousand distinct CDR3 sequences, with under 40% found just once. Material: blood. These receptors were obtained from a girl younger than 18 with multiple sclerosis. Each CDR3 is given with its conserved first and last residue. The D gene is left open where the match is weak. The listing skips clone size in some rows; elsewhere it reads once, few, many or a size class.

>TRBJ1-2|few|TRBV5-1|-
TGCGCCAGCAGCGCCCTGACCGACCCCACGAGTGGCTACACCTTC
CASSALTDPTSGYTF
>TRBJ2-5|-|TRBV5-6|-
TGTACCAGCAGCTCCCCATTACCGGGGTCAAGGAGAGAGACCCAGTACTTC
CTSSSPLPGSRRETQYF
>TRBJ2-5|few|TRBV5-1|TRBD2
TGCGCCAGCAGCTTGGGGACTAGTTCGTCTGAGCAGTACTTC
CASSLGTSSSEQYF
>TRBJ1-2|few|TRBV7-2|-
TGTGCCAGCAGCTTAGACAGGGATCACCTCTATGGCTACACCTTC
CASSLDRDHLYGYTF
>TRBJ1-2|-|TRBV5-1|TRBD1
TGCGCCAGCAGGCCCGGGACAGCGGGCCCCTATGGCCACACCTTC
CASRPGTAGPYGHTF
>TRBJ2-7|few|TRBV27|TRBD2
TGTGCCAGCAGTCCGCGGGGACTAGCGGACTACGAGCAGTACTTC
CASSPRGLADYEQYF
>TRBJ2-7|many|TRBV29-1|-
TGCAGCGCACGGGACGCGACCTACGAGCAGTACTTC
CSARDATYEQYF
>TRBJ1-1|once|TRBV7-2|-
TGTGCCAGCAACAAGCGGGGGAACACTGAAGCTTTCTTT
CASNKRGNTEAFF
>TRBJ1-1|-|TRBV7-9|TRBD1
TGTGCCAGCAGCCCCCGATTAAAACAGGGGGACGGGAACACTGAAGCTTTCTTT
CASSPRLKQGDGNTEAFF
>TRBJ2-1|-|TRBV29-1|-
TGCAGCGTTGGGAGACAGGAGGGCGATGAGCGGTTCTTC
CSVGRQEGDERFF
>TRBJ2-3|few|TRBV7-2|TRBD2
TGTGCCAGCAGCTTAGCGGCGCGGGGGGGGCAGTATTTT
CASSLAARGGQYF
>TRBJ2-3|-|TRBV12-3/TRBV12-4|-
TGTGCCAGCAGTTTCCGACAGGGAGGGGCAGATATGCAGTATTTT
CASSFRQGGADMQYF
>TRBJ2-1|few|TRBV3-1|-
TGTGCCAGCAGTCCTAAGCCTACAGGGACTGGAAGCAATGAGCAGTTCTTC
CASSPKPTGTGSNEQFF
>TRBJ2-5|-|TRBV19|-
TGTGCCAGTAGTCCATTCACGGGGGTCGGCTACGAGCAATACTTC
CASSPFTGVGYEQYF
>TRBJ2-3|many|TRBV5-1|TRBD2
TGCGCCAGCAGCTCCAACGTAGCGGGGTCGAGCACAGATACGCAGTATTTT
CASSSNVAGSSTDTQYF
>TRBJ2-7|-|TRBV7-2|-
TGTGCCAGCAGCTTCGCGGCAGGCACCTACGAGCAGTACTTC
CASSFAAGTYEQYF
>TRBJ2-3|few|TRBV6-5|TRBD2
TGTGCCAGCAGTTACCCAGCGGGGGGCCCAGATACGCAGTATTTT
CASSYPAGGPDTQYF
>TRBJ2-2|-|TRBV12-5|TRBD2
TGTGCTAGTGGTTTGGTACGGGGGGGCGCAGGAACCGGGGAGCTGTTTTTT
CASGLVRGGAGTGELFF
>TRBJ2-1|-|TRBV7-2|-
TGTGCCAGCAGCTTAGCGCAAATTGACTACAATGAGCAGTTCTTC
CASSLAQIDYNEQFF
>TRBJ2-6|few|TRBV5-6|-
TGTGCCAGCAGCACGGGACCTGGGGCCAACGTCCTGACTTTC
CASSTGPGANVLTF
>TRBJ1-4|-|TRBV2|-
TGTGCCAGCAGTGTGGGGGGGCGCAACGAAAAACTGTTTTTT
CASSVGGRNEKLFF
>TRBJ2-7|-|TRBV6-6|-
TGTGCCAGCAGTTACGGGCAGGGGGGCGACGAGCAGTACTTC
CASSYGQGGDEQYF
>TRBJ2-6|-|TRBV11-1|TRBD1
TGTGCCAGCAGCTTAGTTGGGTCCCCTCCGGACAGGCGACCTAGCTCTGGGGCCAACGTCCTGACTTTC
CASSLVGSPPDRRPSSGANVLTF
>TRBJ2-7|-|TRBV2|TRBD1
TGTGCCAGCAGCGACCTAGGACAGGGGGTGGAGGAGCAGTACTTC
CASSDLGQGVEEQYF
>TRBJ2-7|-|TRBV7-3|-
TGTGCCAGCAGCTTAAATGGGGGAGTGCAGTACTTC
CASSLNGGVQYF
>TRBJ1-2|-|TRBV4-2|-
TGTGCCAGCAGCCCCGGGACAACTTACAGCGGCACCTTC
CASSPGTTYSGTF
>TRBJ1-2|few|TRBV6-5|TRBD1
TGTGCCAGCAGTTACTCGAACACAGGGGATGGCTACACCTTC
CASSYSNTGDGYTF
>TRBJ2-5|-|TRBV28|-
TGTGCCAGCAGTTTCGGAGGGGCGAACAAAGAGACCCAGTACTTC
CASSFGGANKETQYF
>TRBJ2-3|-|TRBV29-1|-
TGCAGCGTTGGACGGTCCCTCACAGATACGCAGTATTTT
CSVGRSLTDTQYF
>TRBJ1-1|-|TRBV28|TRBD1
TGTGCCAGCAGTGAAGTTTCCGGGACAGGGGCCACTGAAGCTTTCTTT
CASSEVSGTGATEAFF
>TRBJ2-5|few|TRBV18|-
TGTGCCAGCGCATTGGACCCCCGCGGGGAGACCCAGTACTTC
CASALDPRGETQYF
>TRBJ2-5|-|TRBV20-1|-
TGCAGTGCTAGAACGGGGAGGGAGACCCAGTACTTC
CSARTGRETQYF
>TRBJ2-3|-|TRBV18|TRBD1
TGTGCCAGCTCACCCTCACGGGACAGGGCAGCAGATACGCAGTATTTT
CASSPSRDRAADTQYF
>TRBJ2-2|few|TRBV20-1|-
TGCAGTGCTAGAGTACTAGCTCCCACCGGGGAGCTGTTTTTT
CSARVLAPTGELFF
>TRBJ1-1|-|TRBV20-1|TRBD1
TGCAGTGCTCCGCCCCGACAGGGATCCACTGAAGCTTTCTTT
CSAPPRQGSTEAFF
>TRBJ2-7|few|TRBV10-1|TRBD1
TGCGCCAGCAGTGAGTCTACAGGGGGAGAAGAGCAGTACTTC
CASSESTGGEEQYF
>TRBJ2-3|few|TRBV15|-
TGTGCCACCAGCCTTCAGACTAGTGTTTATACAGATACGCAGTATTTT
CATSLQTSVYTDTQYF
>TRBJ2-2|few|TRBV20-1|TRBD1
TGCAGTGCTAGAGGGACAGGGCAGACCGGGGAGCTGTTTTTT
CSARGTGQTGELFF
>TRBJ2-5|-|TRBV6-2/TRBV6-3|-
TGTGCCAGCAGTTACTCGGGGTCCCAAGAGACCCAGTACTTC
CASSYSGSQETQYF
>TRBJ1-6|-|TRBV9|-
TGTGCCAGCAGCCCAGACAGTCGGGGGGATTCACCCCTCCACTTT
CASSPDSRGDSPLHF
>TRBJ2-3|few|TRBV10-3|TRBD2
TGTGCCATCAGCGGGACTAGCGGCCCAGATACGCAGTATTTT
CAISGTSGPDTQYF
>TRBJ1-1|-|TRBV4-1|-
TGCGCCAGCAGCCAGTCACAGTTGAACACTGAAGCTTTCTTT
CASSQSQLNTEAFF
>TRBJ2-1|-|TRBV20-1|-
TGCAGTGCTAGAGCCCCCACGAGCTCCTACAATGAGCAGTTCTTC
CSARAPTSSYNEQFF
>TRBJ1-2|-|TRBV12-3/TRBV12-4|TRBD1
TGTGCCAGCAGTTCCGGACAGGTTCTTGGCTACACCTTC
CASSSGQVLGYTF
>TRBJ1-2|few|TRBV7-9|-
TGTGCCAGCAGCTTGGCGGCCATTCCTGGCTACACCTTC
CASSLAAIPGYTF
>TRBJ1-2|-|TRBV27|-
TGTGCCAGCAGTTTACCCCCAGGGGTCAATGGCTACACCTTC
CASSLPPGVNGYTF
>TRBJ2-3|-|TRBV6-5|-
TGTGCCACTTCGGGCGTTACTAGCACAGATACGCAGTATTTT
CATSGVTSTDTQYF
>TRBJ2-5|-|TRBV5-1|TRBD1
TGCGCCAGCAGCGTGCAACAGGGGGGAGAGACCCAGTACTTC
CASSVQQGGETQYF